This T cell receptor beta chain was recorded in a study of blood T cell repertoires in COVID-19. In the authors' workflow: Reference gene primer amplification gave estimated nucleated cell counts. The method was immunoSEQ multiplex PCR; TCRdb's version includes in-frame clones alone and lacks a portion of them. V, J and clone size are those of that table, while D and trimming were read from the DNA. The data hold approximately 280,000 clones, with 85% observed a single time. V lost 7 bases, J lost 3 bases, and 7 bases stayed unmatched. Germline lookup yields CDR1 SQVTM and CDR2 ANQGSEA. The CDR3 spans 13 residues.

The chain joins TRBV29-1 to TRBJ1-1; 8 nucleotides line up with TRBD1. The sequencing input was PBMCs or T cells enriched from blood (not recorded which). This sequence originates from a woman aged 50 to 60 who had recovered from COVID-19. As DNA, the CDR3 is TGCAGCGCCCGGACAGGGACACACACTGAAGCTTTCTTT. Its translation is CSARTGTHTEAFF.